This T cell receptor (beta chain) comes out of a study of siplizumab effects on memory and regulatory T cells. Study-level findings and limits: Most proliferating CD4+ or CD8+ clones, roughly 80-97%, had no naive or memory assignment. The study found that siplizumab significantly reduced alloreactive sequences traceable to unstimulated CD4+ memory cells. Memory T cells appeared less diverse than naive cells, which seemed to contribute substantially to alloresponse.

The repertoire was sequenced with immunoSEQ multiplex PCR; TCRdb's copy has only in-frame clones and lacks some. The top ten clones hold 1% to 1.5% of a sample with about 110,000 clones, about nine tenths of them seen once. About this clone itself: The antigen is unknown.

Germline values: CDR1 MNHEY, CDR2 SVGAGI. CDR3 length: 16 amino acids. V lost 0 bases and J lost 2, with 13 bases in between. The genes are TRBV6-5 and TRBJ2-5; D may be TRBD2 (5 bases). The sequence was obtained from a human donor in good health. The sequenced material came from CD4+ T cells sorted from blood. The CDR3, as DNA: TGTGCCAGCAGTTACTCATTGAGGACGGGACAAGAGACCCAGTACTTC. It yields the protein CASSYSLRTGQETQYF.